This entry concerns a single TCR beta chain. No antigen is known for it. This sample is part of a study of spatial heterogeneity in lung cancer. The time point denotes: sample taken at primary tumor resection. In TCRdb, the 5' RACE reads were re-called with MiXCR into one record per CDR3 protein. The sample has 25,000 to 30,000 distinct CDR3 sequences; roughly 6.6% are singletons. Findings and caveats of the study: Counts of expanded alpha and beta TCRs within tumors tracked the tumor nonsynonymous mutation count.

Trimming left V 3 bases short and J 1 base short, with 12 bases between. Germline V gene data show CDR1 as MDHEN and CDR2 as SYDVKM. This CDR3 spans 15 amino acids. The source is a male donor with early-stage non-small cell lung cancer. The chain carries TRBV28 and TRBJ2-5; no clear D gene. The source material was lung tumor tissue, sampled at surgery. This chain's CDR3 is CASSFIGPTQETQYF. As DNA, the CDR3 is TGTGCCAGCAGTTTTATAGGACCGACCCAAGAGACCCAGTACTTC.